These T cell receptor beta chains were read from a single sample in a study of technical replicates of blood from four donors. Generated by immunoSEQ multiplex PCR, the TCRdb table keeps only in-frame clones and is missing some. The data show 99,000 or so clones, 95% seen once. Sequencing was carried out using T cells isolated from PBMCs. The receptors shown here come from a human donor in good health. Each CDR3 is given with its conserved first and last residue. D genes are given only for firm matches. Not all rows give a size; the values are once, few, many and, for expanded clones, a class.

CDR3: CASSLWISEGQIYGYTF; DNA: TGTGCCAGCAGCTTGTGGATCAGTGAGGGACAGATCTATGGCTACACCTTC; size: .; V: TRBV5-6; length: 17; J: TRBJ1-2; D: TRBD1
CDR3: CASSSQGGDTEAFF; DNA: TGTGCCAGCAGCTCGCAAGGGGGAGACACTGAAGCTTTCTTT; size: .; V: TRBV7-3; length: 14; J: TRBJ1-1; D: .
CDR3: CASIGRKSSGNTIYF; DNA: TGTGCCAGCATCGGCAGGAAGAGCTCTGGAAACACCATATATTTT; size: .; V: TRBV6-6; length: 15; J: TRBJ1-3; D: .
CDR3: CASSYRGLSTDTQYF; DNA: TGTGCCAGCAGTTACCGGGGTCTGAGCACAGATACGCAGTATTTT; size: .; V: TRBV28; length: 15; J: TRBJ2-3; D: .
CDR3: CASSLRDRVYGYTF; DNA: TGCGCCAGCAGCTTGCGGGACAGGGTCTATGGCTACACCTTC; size: .; V: TRBV5-1; length: 14; J: TRBJ1-2; D: TRBD1
CDR3: CASPSGPNTGELFF; DNA: TGTGCCAGCCCCTCGGGTCCGAACACCGGGGAGCTGTTTTTT; size: .; V: TRBV5-4; length: 14; J: TRBJ2-2; D: .
CDR3: CASSLTRTGGTEAFF; DNA: TGCGCCAGCAGCCTAACCCGAACAGGGGGCACTGAAGCTTTCTTT; size: .; V: TRBV5-1; length: 15; J: TRBJ1-1; D: TRBD1
CDR3: CASSHGFRDRGEGTQYF; DNA: TGTGCCAGCAGCCACGGGTTTCGGGACAGGGGCGAAGGTACGCAGTATTTT; size: .; V: TRBV14; length: 17; J: TRBJ2-3; D: TRBD1
CDR3: CASSQGRDRGEQYF; DNA: TGCGCCAGCAGCCAAGGCCGGGACAGGGGCGAGCAGTACTTC; size: .; V: TRBV4-1; length: 14; J: TRBJ2-7; D: TRBD1
CDR3: CASSFRQPDLQETQYF; DNA: TGTGCCAGCAGCTTCCGACAGCCGGACCTCCAAGAGACCCAGTACTTC; size: .; V: TRBV7-9; length: 16; J: TRBJ2-5; D: .
CDR3: CASSVGWQIGEKLFF; DNA: TGTGCCAGCAGCGTAGGTTGGCAGATCGGGGAAAAACTGTTTTTT; size: .; V: TRBV2; length: 15; J: TRBJ1-4; D: .
CDR3: CASSLPHGSTGELFF; DNA: TGTGCCAGCAGTTTACCCCACGGGAGCACCGGGGAGCTGTTTTTT; size: .; V: TRBV28; length: 15; J: TRBJ2-2; D: .
CDR3: CASSARVGNTEAFF; DNA: TGTGCCAGCAGTGCCAGGGTGGGGAACACTGAAGCTTTCTTT; size: .; V: TRBV2; length: 14; J: TRBJ1-1; D: .
CDR3: CAWKGGGRNDYGYTF; DNA: TGTGCCTGGAAGGGCGGGGGGCGAAATGACTATGGCTACACCTTC; size: once; V: TRBV30; length: 15; J: TRBJ1-2; D: .
CDR3: CASSYSYRLVHEQYF; DNA: TGTGCCAGCAGTTACTCGTACCGGTTGGTCCACGAGCAGTACTTC; size: .; V: TRBV6-5; length: 15; J: TRBJ2-7; D: .
CDR3: CASSAYSSRGGRTDTQYF; DNA: TGTGCCAGCAGTGCCTACTCCTCTCGGGGGGGCAGAACAGATACGCAGTATTTT; size: .; V: TRBV25-1; length: 18; J: TRBJ2-3; D: TRBD2
CDR3: CASSYGRTALYNEQFF; DNA: TGTGCCAGCAGTTACGGCCGGACAGCCCTCTACAATGAGCAGTTCTTC; size: .; V: TRBV6-5; length: 16; J: TRBJ2-1; D: .
CDR3: CASSSPGTGVYEQYF; DNA: TGTGCCAGCAGCTCGCCCGGGACAGGGGTATACGAGCAGTACTTC; size: .; V: TRBV7-9; length: 15; J: TRBJ2-7; D: TRBD1
CDR3: CASSPGQGSYEQYF; DNA: TGTGCCAGCAGCCCGGGACAGGGCTCCTACGAGCAGTACTTC; size: .; V: TRBV6-5; length: 14; J: TRBJ2-7; D: TRBD1
CDR3: CASSPNRGSGELFF; DNA: TGTGCCAGTAGTCCAAACAGGGGATCCGGGGAGCTGTTTTTT; size: once; V: TRBV19; length: 14; J: TRBJ2-2; D: TRBD1
CDR3: CASSVLTGTGTYEQYF; DNA: TGTGCCAGCAGCGTCCTTACCGGGACAGGAACCTACGAGCAGTACTTC; size: .; V: TRBV11-2; length: 16; J: TRBJ2-7; D: TRBD1
CDR3: CASSQEEGGLTDTQYF; DNA: TGTGCCAGCAGCCAAGAAGAGGGAGGGCTCACAGATACGCAGTATTTT; size: .; V: TRBV14; length: 16; J: TRBJ2-3; D: TRBD2
CDR3: CSVGALGGAYEQYF; DNA: TGCAGCGTCGGGGCCCTCGGGGGGGCCTACGAGCAGTACTTC; size: .; V: TRBV29-1; length: 14; J: TRBJ2-7; D: TRBD2
CDR3: CASSQFGGNTIYF; DNA: TGCGCCAGCAGCCAATTCGGTGGAAACACCATATATTTT; size: .; V: TRBV4-1; length: 13; J: TRBJ1-3; D: .
CDR3: CASSLEAGSTDTQYF; DNA: TGTGCCAGCAGCTTGGAGGCAGGGAGCACAGATACGCAGTATTTT; size: .; V: TRBV5-4; length: 15; J: TRBJ2-3; D: .
CDR3: CASRPGGGLYGYTF; DNA: TGTGCCAGCAGGCCCGGGGGAGGGCTCTATGGCTACACCTTC; size: .; V: TRBV9; length: 14; J: TRBJ1-2; D: .
CDR3: CAWRAGDTQYF; DNA: TGTGCCTGGAGAGCGGGGGATACGCAGTATTTT; size: .; V: TRBV30; length: 11; J: TRBJ2-3; D: TRBD2
CDR3: CASSSMDRPNTEAFF; DNA: TGTGCCAGTAGTTCCATGGACAGGCCAAACACTGAAGCTTTCTTT; size: .; V: TRBV19; length: 15; J: TRBJ1-1; D: TRBD1
CDR3: CASSLFSGVTYEQYF; DNA: TGCGCCAGCAGCTTGTTCAGCGGGGTAACCTACGAGCAGTACTTC; size: .; V: TRBV5-1; length: 15; J: TRBJ2-7; D: TRBD2
CDR3: CASSSPSGGADTQYF; DNA: TGTGCCAGCAGTTCCCCCAGCGGGGGGGCAGATACGCAGTATTTT; size: .; V: TRBV28; length: 15; J: TRBJ2-3; D: TRBD2
CDR3: CASSLGLASHEQYF; DNA: TGTGCCAGCAGCTTGGGACTAGCATCCCACGAGCAGTACTTC; size: once; V: TRBV9; length: 14; J: TRBJ2-7; D: TRBD2
CDR3: CASSPRTSEYQETQYF; DNA: TGTGCCAGCAGCCCCCGGACTAGCGAGTACCAAGAGACCCAGTACTTC; size: .; V: TRBV4-2; length: 16; J: TRBJ2-5; D: TRBD2
CDR3: CARSSQETQYF; DNA: TGTGCCAGAAGCTCTCAAGAGACCCAGTACTTC; size: .; V: TRBV5-3; length: 11; J: TRBJ2-5; D: .
CDR3: CASSQETIRTRGFYEQYF; DNA: TGCGCCAGCAGCCAAGAAACTATCAGGACCAGGGGCTTCTACGAGCAGTACTTC; size: .; V: TRBV4-1; length: 18; J: TRBJ2-7; D: .
CDR3: CASRTGGSNEKLFF; DNA: TGTGCCAGCCGGACAGGGGGAAGTAATGAAAAACTGTTTTTT; size: .; V: TRBV28; length: 14; J: TRBJ1-4; D: TRBD1
CDR3: CASSLKGSVNTIYF; DNA: TGCGCCAGCAGCTTGAAGGGGTCCGTGAACACCATATATTTT; size: .; V: TRBV5-1; length: 14; J: TRBJ1-3; D: .
CDR3: CASSDRRTGQTGELFF; DNA: TGTGCCAGCAGTGACCGGCGGACAGGCCAAACCGGGGAGCTGTTTTTT; size: .; V: TRBV25-1; length: 16; J: TRBJ2-2; D: TRBD1
CDR3: CSVRWASGSTDTQYF; DNA: TGCAGCGTCCGCTGGGCTAGCGGGAGCACAGATACGCAGTATTTT; size: .; V: TRBV29-1; length: 15; J: TRBJ2-3; D: TRBD2
CDR3: CASRQGGPNEKLFF; DNA: TGTGCCAGCAGACAAGGGGGCCCTAATGAAAAACTGTTTTTT; size: .; V: TRBV28; length: 14; J: TRBJ1-4; D: TRBD1
CDR3: CASSYRGTGVSYEQYF; DNA: TGTGCCAGCAGTTACAGGGGGACAGGGGTTTCCTACGAGCAGTACTTC; size: .; V: TRBV6-5; length: 16; J: TRBJ2-7; D: TRBD1
CDR3: CASSRASTGFEETQYF; DNA: TGCGCCAGCAGCCGAGCATCGACAGGGTTTGAAGAGACCCAGTACTTC; size: .; V: TRBV4-1; length: 16; J: TRBJ2-5; D: TRBD1
CDR3: CASSYGLAGDNEQFF; DNA: TGCGCCAGCAGCTATGGACTAGCGGGAGACAATGAGCAGTTCTTC; size: .; V: TRBV5-1; length: 15; J: TRBJ2-1; D: TRBD2
CDR3: CASSPSIGQNPNTGELFF; DNA: TGTGCCAGCAGCCCTTCCATCGGACAGAACCCGAACACCGGGGAGCTGTTTTTT; size: .; V: TRBV14; length: 18; J: TRBJ2-2; D: .
CDR3: CASSLGRQGAETQYF; DNA: TGCGCCAGCAGCTTGGGAAGACAGGGAGCAGAGACCCAGTACTTC; size: .; V: TRBV5-1; length: 15; J: TRBJ2-5; D: TRBD1
CDR3: CASSVSGSYNEQFF; DNA: TGTGCCAGCAGCGTAAGCGGCTCCTACAATGAGCAGTTCTTC; size: .; V: TRBV9; length: 14; J: TRBJ2-1; D: .
CDR3: CSVEDMNRPWNTIYF; DNA: TGCAGCGTTGAAGATATGAACAGACCTTGGAACACCATATATTTT; size: .; V: TRBV29-1; length: 15; J: TRBJ1-3; D: .